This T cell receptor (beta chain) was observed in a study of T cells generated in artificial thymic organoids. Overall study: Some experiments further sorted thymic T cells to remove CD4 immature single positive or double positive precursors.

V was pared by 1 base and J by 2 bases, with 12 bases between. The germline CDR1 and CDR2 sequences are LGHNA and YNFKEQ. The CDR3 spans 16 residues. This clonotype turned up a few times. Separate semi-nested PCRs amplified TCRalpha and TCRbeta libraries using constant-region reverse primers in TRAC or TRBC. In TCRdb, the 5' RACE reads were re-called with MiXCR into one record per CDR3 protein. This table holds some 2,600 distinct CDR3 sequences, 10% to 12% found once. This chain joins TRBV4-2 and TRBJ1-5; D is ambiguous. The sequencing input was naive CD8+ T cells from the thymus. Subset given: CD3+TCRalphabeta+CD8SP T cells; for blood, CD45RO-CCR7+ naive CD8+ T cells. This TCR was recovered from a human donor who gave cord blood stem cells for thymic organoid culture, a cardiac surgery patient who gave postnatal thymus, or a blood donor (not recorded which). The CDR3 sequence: CASSQGDAGGNQPQHF. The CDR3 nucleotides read TGTGCCAGCAGCCAAGGAGACGCGGGTGGCAATCAGCCCCAGCATTTT.